The entry that follows covers one T cell receptor beta chain sequence. The antigen is unknown. This record belongs to a study of T cell clonotyping in hematopoietic cell transplantation. Overall study results and limits: Cells were unsorted, so CD4 and CD8 contributions were not separated.

Data came from immunoSEQ multiplex PCR; TCRdb stores just in-frame clones and leaves some out. The sample has about 29,000 clones, 92% seen once. Germline V gene data show CDR1 as LNHDA and CDR2 as SQIVND (reference sequence). The CDR3 sequence is 10 residues long. V dropped 6 bases and J dropped 5 bases, with 5 bases sitting between them. This clonotype was sampled from a female patient between 50 and 59 years old who had an allogeneic stem cell transplant from a related donor, so the T cells may come from the graft donor. Some clones in this sample may be carry-over from other donors' samples. V gene TRBV19 combines with J gene TRBJ2-7; no definite D call. This specimen consisted of PBMCs, obtained 100 days after allogeneic stem cell transplant. CDR3 nucleotides: TGTGCCAGTAGAATACACGAGCAGTACTTC. It codes for CASRIHEQYF. The complete variable domain, with remaining parts taken from reference TRBV19 and TRBJ2-7, reads DGGITQSPKYLFRKEGQNVTLSCEQNLNHDAMYWYRQDPGQGLRLIYYSQIVNDFQKGDIAEGYSVSREKKESFPLTVTSAQKNPTAFYLCASRIHEQYFGPGTRLTVT.